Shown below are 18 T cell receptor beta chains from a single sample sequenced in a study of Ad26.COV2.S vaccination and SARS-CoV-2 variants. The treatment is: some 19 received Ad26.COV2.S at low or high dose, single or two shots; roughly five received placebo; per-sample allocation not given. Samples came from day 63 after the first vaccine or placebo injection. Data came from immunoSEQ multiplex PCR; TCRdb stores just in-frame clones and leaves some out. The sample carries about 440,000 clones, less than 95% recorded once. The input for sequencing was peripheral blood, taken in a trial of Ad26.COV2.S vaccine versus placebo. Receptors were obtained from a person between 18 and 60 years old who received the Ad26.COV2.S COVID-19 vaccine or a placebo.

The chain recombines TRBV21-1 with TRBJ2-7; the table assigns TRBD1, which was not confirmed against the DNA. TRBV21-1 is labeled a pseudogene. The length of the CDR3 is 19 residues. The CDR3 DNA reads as TGTGCCAGCAGCAAAGTCGGTTCTAAGGGTCCAGGGTCCCCTAACGAGCAGTACTTC. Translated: CASSKVGSKGPGSPNEQYF.

The CDR3: CASSDGTSGSAVVETQYF. CDR3 nucleotide sequence: TGTGCCAGCAGCGACGGGACTAGCGGGAGCGCTGTGGTCGAGACCCAGTACTTC. The chain couples TRBV9 to TRBJ2-5; 14 bases match TRBD2. The CDR3 loop spans 18 amino acids. Germline values: CDR1 SGDLS, CDR2 YYNGEE. Trimming cost V 3 bases and J 5 bases; bases outside gene matches: 12.

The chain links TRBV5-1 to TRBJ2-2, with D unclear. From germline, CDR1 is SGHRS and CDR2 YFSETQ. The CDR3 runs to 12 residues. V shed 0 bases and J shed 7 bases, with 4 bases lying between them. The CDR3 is CASSLAVGELFF. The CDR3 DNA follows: TGCGCCAGCAGCTTGGCTGTCGGGGAGCTGTTTTTT.

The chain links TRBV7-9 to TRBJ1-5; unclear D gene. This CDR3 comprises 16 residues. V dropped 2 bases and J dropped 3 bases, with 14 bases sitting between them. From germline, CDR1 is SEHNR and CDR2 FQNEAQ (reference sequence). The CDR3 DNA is TGTGCCAGCAGCTTAATAGGCAAGGGCAACAATCAGCCCCAGCATTTT. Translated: CASSLIGKGNNQPQHF.

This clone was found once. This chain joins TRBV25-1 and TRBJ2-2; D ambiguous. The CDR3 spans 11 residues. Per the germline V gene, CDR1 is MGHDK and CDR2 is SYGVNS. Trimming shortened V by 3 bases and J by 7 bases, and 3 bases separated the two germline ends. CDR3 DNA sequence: TGTGCCAGCAGTGAGGGCGGGGAGCTGTTTTTT. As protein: CASSEGGELFF.

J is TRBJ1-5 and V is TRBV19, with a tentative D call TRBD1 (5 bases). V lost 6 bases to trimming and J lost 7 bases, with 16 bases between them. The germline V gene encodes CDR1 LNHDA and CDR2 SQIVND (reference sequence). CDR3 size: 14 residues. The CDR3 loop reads CASSEQAGNQPQHF. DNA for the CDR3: TGTGCCAGTAGCGAACAGGCCGGGAACCAGCCCCAGCATTTT.

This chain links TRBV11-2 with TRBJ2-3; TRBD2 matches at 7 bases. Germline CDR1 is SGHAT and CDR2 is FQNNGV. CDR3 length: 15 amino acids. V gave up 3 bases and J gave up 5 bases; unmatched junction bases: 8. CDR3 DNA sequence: TGTGCCAGCAGCTTCCGCGGGAGTCAACAAGATACGCAGTATTTT. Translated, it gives CASSFRGSQQDTQYF. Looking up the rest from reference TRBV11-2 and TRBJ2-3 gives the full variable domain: EAGVAQSPRYKIIEKRQSVAFWCNPISGHATLYWYQQILGQGPKLLIQFQNNGVVDDSQLPKDRFSAERLKGVDSTLKIQPAKLEDSAVYLCASSFRGSQQDTQYFGPGTRLTVL.

The CDR3 DNA reads TGTGCCAGTAGTACCTCGGCCAATCAAGAGACCCAGTACTTC. Translated: CASSTSANQETQYF. The V gene is TRBV19, the J gene TRBJ2-5, with unresolved D. From germline, CDR1 is LNHDA and CDR2 SQIVND (reference sequence). The CDR3 sequence is 14 residues long. V lost 4 bases, J lost 2 bases, and 11 bases lay in between.

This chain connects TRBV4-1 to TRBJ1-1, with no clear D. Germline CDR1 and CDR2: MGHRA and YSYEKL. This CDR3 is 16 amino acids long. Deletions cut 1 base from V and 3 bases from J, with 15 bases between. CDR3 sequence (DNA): TGCGCCAGCAGCCAAGGGTCCGGTCGTATTGACACTGAAGCTTTCTTT. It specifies CASSQGSGRIDTEAFF.

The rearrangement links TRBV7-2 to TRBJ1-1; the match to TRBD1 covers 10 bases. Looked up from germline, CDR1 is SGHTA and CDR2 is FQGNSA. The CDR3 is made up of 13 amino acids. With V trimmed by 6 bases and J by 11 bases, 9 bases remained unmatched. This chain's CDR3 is CASRETGGKPAFF. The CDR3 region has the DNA TGTGCCAGCAGAGAGACAGGGGGCAAGCCGGCTTTCTTT. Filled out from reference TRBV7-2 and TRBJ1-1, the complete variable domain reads GAGVSQSPSNKVTEKGKDVELRCDPISGHTALYWYRQSLGQGLEFLIYFQGNSAPDKSGLPSDRFSAERTGGSVSTLTIQRTQQEDSAVYLCASRETGGKPAFFGQGTRLTVV.

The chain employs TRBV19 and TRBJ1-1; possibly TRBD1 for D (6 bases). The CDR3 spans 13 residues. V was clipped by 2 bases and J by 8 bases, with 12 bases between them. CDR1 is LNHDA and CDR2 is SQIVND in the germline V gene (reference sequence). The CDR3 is CASSIRGRTEAFF. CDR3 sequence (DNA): TGTGCCAGTAGTATAAGGGGGAGGACAGAAGCTTTCTTT.

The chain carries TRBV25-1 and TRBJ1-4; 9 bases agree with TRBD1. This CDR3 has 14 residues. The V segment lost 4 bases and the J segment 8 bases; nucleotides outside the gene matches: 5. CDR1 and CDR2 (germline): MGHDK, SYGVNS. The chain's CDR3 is CASSATGGAEKLFF. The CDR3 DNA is TGTGCCAGCAGTGCTACAGGGGGCGCGGAAAAACTGTTTTTT.

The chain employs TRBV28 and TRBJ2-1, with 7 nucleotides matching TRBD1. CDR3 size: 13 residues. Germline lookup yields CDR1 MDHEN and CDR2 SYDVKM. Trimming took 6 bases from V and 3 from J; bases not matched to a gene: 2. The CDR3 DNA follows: TGTGCCAGCAGAGCAGGGGGCTACAATGAGCAGTTCTTC. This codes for CASRAGGYNEQFF.

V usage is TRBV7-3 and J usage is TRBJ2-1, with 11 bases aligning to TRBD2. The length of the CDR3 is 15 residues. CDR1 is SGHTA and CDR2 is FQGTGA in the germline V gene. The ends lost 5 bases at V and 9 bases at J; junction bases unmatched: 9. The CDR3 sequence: CASSPQLAGVGEQFF. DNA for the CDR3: TGTGCCAGCAGCCCCCAACTAGCGGGAGTAGGTGAGCAGTTCTTC.

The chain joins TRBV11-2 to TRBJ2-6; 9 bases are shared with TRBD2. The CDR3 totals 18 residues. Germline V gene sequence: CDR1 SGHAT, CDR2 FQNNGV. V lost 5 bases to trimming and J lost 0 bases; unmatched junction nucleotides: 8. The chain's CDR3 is CASSPRGSGGSGANVLTF. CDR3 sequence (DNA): TGTGCCAGCAGCCCCCGGGGTAGCGGGGGCTCTGGGGCCAACGTCCTGACTTTC.

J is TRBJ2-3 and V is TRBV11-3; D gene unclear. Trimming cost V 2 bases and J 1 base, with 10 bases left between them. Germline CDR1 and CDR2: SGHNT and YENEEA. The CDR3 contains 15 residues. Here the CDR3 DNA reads TGTGCCAGCAGCTTAAAGGGTCTCCGCACAGATACGCAGTATTTT. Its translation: CASSLKGLRTDTQYF.

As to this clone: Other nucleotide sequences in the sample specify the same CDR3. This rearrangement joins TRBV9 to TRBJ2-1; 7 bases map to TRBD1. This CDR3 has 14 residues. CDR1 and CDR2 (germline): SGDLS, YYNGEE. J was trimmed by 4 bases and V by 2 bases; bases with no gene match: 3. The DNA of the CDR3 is TGTGCCAGCAGCGTCGGGACAGCATACAATGAGCAGTTCTTC. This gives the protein CASSVGTAYNEQFF. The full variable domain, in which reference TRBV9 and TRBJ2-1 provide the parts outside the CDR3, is DSGVTQTPKHLITATGQRVTLRCSPRSGDLSVYWYQQSLDQGLQFLIQYYNGEERAKGNILERFSAQQFPDLHSELNLSSLELGDSALYFCASSVGTAYNEQFFGPGTRLTVL.

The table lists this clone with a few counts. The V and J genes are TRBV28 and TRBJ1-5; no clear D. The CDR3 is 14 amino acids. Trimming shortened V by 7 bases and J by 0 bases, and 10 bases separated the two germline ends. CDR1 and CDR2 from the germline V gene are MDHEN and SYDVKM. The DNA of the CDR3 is TGTGCCAGCACATCCCCCAGTAGCAATCAGCCCCAGCATTTT. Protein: CASTSPSSNQPQHF.